This is a list of T cell receptor beta chains from one sample in a study of blood T cell repertoires in COVID-19. Assay: immunoSEQ multiplex PCR; the TCRdb copy retains only in-frame clones and omits some. The sample yields 70,000 or so clones, approximately 80% seen once. The sample comprised peripheral blood. These receptors were taken from a man between 60 and 75 years old with COVID-19, enrolled during active disease. CDR3s include the opening cysteine and the closing phenylalanine or tryptophan. The order of the fields is clone size, J gene, V gene, D gene, CDR3 protein, CDR3 DNA. The D gene is left open where the match is weak. Size is stated for part of the rows, as once, few or many counts, or as a class when the clone is expanded.

NA,TRBJ2-5,TRBV28,TRBD2,CASRPSGGYQETQYF,TGTGCCTCCAGACCCAGCGGGGGGTATCAAGAGACCCAGTACTTC
NA,TRBJ2-2,TRBV3-1/TRBV3-2,NA,CASSLYTGELFF,TGTGCCAGCAGCCTCTATACCGGGGAGCTGTTTTTT
NA,TRBJ2-5,TRBV6-5,NA,CASRQGWRQETQYF,TGTGCCAGCAGGCAGGGGTGGAGGCAAGAGACCCAGTACTTC
NA,TRBJ2-3,TRBV5-1,TRBD1,CASTGQGTDTQYF,TGCGCCAGCACAGGACAGGGAACAGATACGCAGTATTTT
few,TRBJ1-6,TRBV11-3,NA,CASSLLSDSPLHF,TGTGCCAGCAGCTTATTGTCGGATTCACCCCTCCACTTT
NA,TRBJ2-3,TRBV9,NA,CASSPGGARADTQYF,TGTGCCAGCAGCCCCGGGGGAGCCCGCGCAGATACGCAGTATTTT
NA,TRBJ2-7,TRBV27,NA,CASSLIQGYEQYF,TGTGCCAGCAGTTTGATCCAGGGCTACGAGCAGTACTTC
once,TRBJ2-7,TRBV4-1,TRBD1,CASSQTGQGYEQYF,TGCGCCAGCAGCCAAACCGGACAGGGGTACGAGCAGTACTTC
few,TRBJ2-7,TRBV7-3,TRBD2,CASSPGGGSYEQYF,TGTGCCAGCAGCCCCGGGGGGGGCTCCTACGAGCAGTACTTC
NA,TRBJ2-3,TRBV7-9,NA,CASSFTGDTDTQYF,TGTGCCAGCAGCTTTACGGGGGACACAGATACGCAGTATTTT
NA,TRBJ2-2,TRBV18,TRBD1,CASSPPGQGSTGELFF,TGTGCCAGCTCACCACCGGGACAGGGTTCCACCGGGGAGCTGTTTTTT
NA,TRBJ2-3,TRBV2,TRBD1,CASSEQGARVGDTQYF,TGTGCCAGCAGCGAACAGGGGGCACGAGTCGGAGATACGCAGTATTTT
NA,TRBJ1-2,TRBV18,TRBD1,CASSPSGQGGYGYTF,TGTGCCAGCTCACCTTCGGGACAGGGGGGCTATGGCTACACCTTC
few,TRBJ2-1,TRBV7-3,TRBD2,CASSYGLAYNEQFF,TGTGCCAGCAGCTACGGACTAGCCTACAATGAGCAGTTCTTC
NA,TRBJ2-1,TRBV3-1/TRBV3-2,TRBD2,CATERESNEQFF,TGTGCCACAGAGCGGGAGAGCAATGAGCAGTTCTTC
NA,TRBJ1-5,TRBV27,NA,CASSLGIDSPQHF,TGTGCCAGCAGTTTGGGTATTGACTCGCCCCAGCATTTT
NA,TRBJ1-5,TRBV5-1,TRBD1,CASSLPTGEWGNQPQHF,TGCGCCAGCAGCCTTCCGACAGGGGAATGGGGCAATCAGCCCCAGCATTTT
NA,TRBJ1-3,TRBV30,NA,CAWSVQAGYTIYF,TGTGCCTGGAGTGTACAGGCGGGGTACACCATATATTTT
NA,TRBJ2-5,TRBV12-3/TRBV12-4,TRBD1,CASRAGTEETQYF,TGTGCCAGCAGAGCCGGGACAGAAGAGACCCAGTACTTC
NA,TRBJ2-2,TRBV7-7,NA,CASSRDSGELFF,TGTGCCAGCAGCCGGGACTCCGGGGAGCTGTTTTTT
NA,TRBJ1-1,TRBV10-3,TRBD1,CAITQDRENTEAFF,TGTGCCATCACCCAAGACAGGGAGAACACTGAAGCTTTCTTT
NA,TRBJ2-2,TRBV2,TRBD2,CASRSGGRTGELFF,TGTGCCAGCAGATCGGGGGGGCGTACCGGGGAGCTGTTTTTT
NA,TRBJ2-1,TRBV5-5,NA,CASSLSDTVGEQFF,TGTGCCAGCAGCTTGTCGGATACAGTCGGTGAGCAGTTCTTC
NA,TRBJ2-1,TRBV29-1,NA,CSAHYNEQFF,TGCAGCGCACACTACAATGAGCAGTTCTTC
NA,TRBJ2-7,TRBV6-5,NA,CASSYGLGQRVYEQYF,TGTGCCAGCAGTTATGGCCTAGGACAAAGAGTATACGAGCAGTACTTC
once,TRBJ2-5,TRBV5-5,NA,CASRQEETQYF,TGTGCCAGCAGGCAGGAAGAGACCCAGTACTTC
NA,TRBJ1-2,TRBV24-1,NA,CATSDLHRDGYTF,TGTGCCACCAGTGATTTGCACAGAGATGGCTACACCTTC
NA,TRBJ1-1,TRBV7-9,NA,CASSLVANTEAFF,TGTGCCAGCAGCTTAGTGGCGAACACTGAAGCTTTCTTT